The 27 T cell receptor beta chains in this list originate from one sample, sequenced in a study of cytomegalovirus exposure and HLA in healthy donors. This PCR relied on a set of 60 Vbeta primers and 13 Jbeta primers. The table came from immunoSEQ multiplex PCR; TCRdb's copy has only in-frame clones and leaves some out. In the table there are about 160,000 clones, approximately 81% of which are singletons. Sequenced input: PBMCs. The receptors shown here come from a man aged 45-60 years in good health and CMV-seropositive.

V and J are TRBV5-4 and TRBJ1-1, with 7 bases identical to TRBD1. The CDR3 is 14 residues long. The J segment lost 3 bases and the V segment lost 4 bases, leaving 6 bases of the junction unmatched. The V gene's germline CDR1 is SGHNT and CDR2 YYREEE (reference sequence). CDR3 loop: CASSHKQGYTEAFF. The CDR3 bases are TGTGCCAGCAGCCATAAACAGGGGTACACTGAAGCTTTCTTT.

This clone has only a few counts. This chain uses TRBV28 with TRBJ1-2; D perhaps matches TRBD1 (5 bases). CDR3 length: 13 amino acids. The germline V and J ends were trimmed by 2 bases and 8 bases, with 12 bases remaining between them. Germline CDR1 MDHEN, CDR2 SYDVKM. CDR3 sequence (DNA): TGTGCCAGCAGTTTACTTGGGGCTGGCGGCTACACCTTC. Residues: CASSLLGAGGYTF.

The V gene is TRBV7-2, the J gene TRBJ1-2; TRBD1 might be the D (6 bases). V dropped 5 bases and J dropped 8 bases, with 15 bases sitting between them. Germline V gene lookup returns CDR1 SGHTA and CDR2 FQGNSA. This CDR3 has 13 amino acids. The CDR3 loop reads CASSAYRAEGYTF. The CDR3 DNA sequence: TGTGCCAGCAGCGCCTACAGGGCAGAGGGCTACACCTTC.

This clone was observed a single time. This chain connects TRBV7-8 to TRBJ2-5, with D unresolved. The germline CDR1 and CDR2 sequences are SGHVS and FQNEAQ. V was trimmed by 5 bases and J by 2 bases, leaving 9 bases between them. The CDR3 totals 13 residues. The CDR3 loop is CASSLTLQETQYF. The CDR3 region has the DNA TGTGCCAGCAGCCTCACATTACAAGAGACCCAGTACTTC. The full variable domain, in which reference TRBV7-8 and TRBJ2-5 provide the parts outside the CDR3, is GAGVSQSPRYKVAKRGQDVALRCDPISGHVSLFWYQQALGQGPEFLTYFQNEAQLDKSGLPSDRFFAERPEGSVSTLKIQRTQQEDSAVYLCASSLTLQETQYFGPGTRLLVL.

The chain is built from TRBV7-8 and TRBJ2-5; D is ambiguous. TRBJ2-7 explains the end of the DNA better; the J call may be wrong. CDR3 size: 15 residues. The germline CDR1 and CDR2 sequences are SGHVS and FQNEAQ. DNA of the CDR3: TGTGCCAGCAGCTTAAGTGAAGGAACCCACTACGAGCAGTACTTC. Its translation is CASSLSEGTHYEQYF.

This rearrangement joins TRBV5-4 to TRBJ2-5; 14 bases fit TRBD2. This CDR3 is 16 amino acids long. V shed 4 bases, J shed 5 bases, and the junction held 7 bases outside the gene matches. Germline V lookup: CDR1 SGHNT, CDR2 YYREEE (reference sequence). Written as DNA, the CDR3 is TGTGCCAGCAGCCGAATCGGGACTAGCGGGAGCGAGACCCAGTACTTC. Its translation is CASSRIGTSGSETQYF. The full variable domain, with the rest looked up from reference TRBV5-4 and TRBJ2-5, is ETGVTQSPTHLIKTRGQQVTLRCSSQSGHNTVSWYQQALGQGPQFIFQYYREEENGRGNFPPRFSGLQFPNYSSELNVNALELDDSALYLCASSRIGTSGSETQYFGPGTRLLVL.

The chain is built from TRBV6-6 and TRBJ1-2; tentative D call: TRBD1 (5 bases). This CDR3 is 13 amino acids long. Trimming removed 6 bases from V and 2 bases from J, with 10 bases in between. The V gene's germline CDR1 is MNHNY and CDR2 SVGAGI (reference sequence). The chain's CDR3 is CASSPDRNYGYTF. The CDR3 region has the DNA TGTGCCAGCAGCCCTGACAGAAACTATGGCTACACCTTC.

Written as DNA, the CDR3 is TGTGCCAGCAGTGTGCAGGGAACCGGGGAGCTGTTTTTT. Translation gives CASSVQGTGELFF. V is TRBV6-4 and J is TRBJ2-2; possibly TRBD1 for D (5 bases). V was clipped by 4 bases and J by 5 bases, with 8 bases between them. The CDR3 covers 13 residues. In germline, CDR1 is MRHNA, CDR2 SNTAGT.

The gene calls are TRBV6-6 and TRBJ1-2; D gene uncertain. CDR3 size: 16 residues. Trimming shortened V by 4 bases and J by 3 bases, and 18 bases separated the two germline ends. Germline lookup yields CDR1 MNHNY and CDR2 SVGAGI (reference sequence). The CDR3 nucleotides are TGTGCCAGCAGTTCCCCGGGCCGGGGAATGGACTATGGCTACACCTTC. Protein: CASSSPGRGMDYGYTF.

The V and J genes are TRBV28 and TRBJ2-3; TRBD2 agrees at 8 bases. CDR3 size: 14 residues. With V trimmed by 6 bases and J by 5 bases, 7 bases remained unmatched. Germline assignment: CDR1 MDHEN and CDR2 SYDVKM. Here the CDR3 DNA reads TGTGCCAGCAGCCTCGGGGGGGTATTAGATACGCAGTATTTT. Its protein is CASSLGGVLDTQYF.

This clone showed up just once. The chain couples TRBV5-4 to TRBJ2-7; 11 bases align to TRBD1. Germline assignment: CDR1 SGHNT and CDR2 YYREEE (reference sequence). The CDR3 extends over 16 amino acids. V was clipped by 1 base and J by 4 bases; unmatched bases: 7. CDR3 sequence reads: CASSLIGTGGKYEQYF. The DNA for the CDR3 is TGTGCCAGCAGCTTGATCGGGACAGGGGGTAAATACGAGCAGTACTTC.

V is TRBV4-3 and J is TRBJ1-1, with a weak D call TRBD1 (5 bases). Germline CDR1 is LGHNA and CDR2 is YSLEER. Trimming removed 1 base from V and 1 base from J, with 13 bases in between. The CDR3 runs to 16 residues. CDR3 protein: CASSQARSGWNTEAFF. The CDR3 DNA reads as TGCGCCAGCAGCCAAGCGCGGTCAGGGTGGAACACTGAAGCTTTCTTT.

V gene TRBV18 combines with J gene TRBJ2-5; D is uncertain. Germline CDR1 is KGHSH and CDR2 is LQKENI. V lost 3 bases and J lost 5, with 10 bases in between. This CDR3 is built from 13 residues. The CDR3 coding sequence is TGTGCCAGCTCACCGAACCTGAGGGAGACCCAGTACTTC. This sequence encodes CASSPNLRETQYF.

The rearrangement joins TRBV29-1 to TRBJ2-1; 8 bases are shared with TRBD2. The V segment lost 3 bases and the J segment 6 bases; nucleotides outside the gene matches: 7. CDR3 size: 14 residues. CDR1 is SQVTM, CDR2 ANQGSEA, per germline. CDR3 amino acids: CSVEGGTRINEQFF. The CDR3, as DNA: TGCAGCGTTGAGGGGGGGACTAGAATCAATGAGCAGTTCTTC.

The V and J genes are TRBV5-4 and TRBJ2-3; D ambiguous. V lost 4 bases, J lost 4 bases, and 13 bases lay in between. Germline V CDR1 and CDR2: SGHNT, YYREEE (reference sequence). This CDR3 region has 14 residues. This chain's CDR3 is CASSATPAADTQYF. The CDR3 DNA reads TGTGCCAGCAGCGCCACCCCCGCGGCAGATACGCAGTATTTT.

Notes on this clone: A junction end diverges from the germline sequence, so it may reflect a read error. The V and J genes are TRBV7-9 and TRBJ2-4, with TRBD1 identical over 11 bases. Germline CDR1 reads SEHNR; CDR2 reads FQNEAQ (reference sequence). The CDR3 totals 17 residues. CDR3 bases: TGTTCCAGCAGCTTACAGGGGACAGGGGGGGTCAAAAACATTCAGTACTTC. Translated, it gives CSSSLQGTGGVKNIQYF.

Here the CDR3 reads CASSDPRDRGTYEQYF. Here the CDR3 DNA reads TGTGCCAGCAGCGACCCGAGGGACAGGGGAACCTACGAGCAGTACTTC. The chain joins TRBV7-2 to TRBJ2-7; TRBD1 matches at 10 bases. The CDR3 totals 16 residues. Germline V CDR1 and CDR2: SGHTA, FQGNSA. Trimming cost V 5 bases and J 2 bases; bases outside gene matches: 9.

The genes are TRBV7-2 and TRBJ1-2, with a tentative D call TRBD1 (5 bases). The CDR3 length is 17 residues. CDR1 is SGHTA, CDR2 FQGNSA, per germline. V was pared by 0 bases and J by 4 bases, with 18 bases between. The CDR3 is CASSLALGRREGYGYTF. The CDR3 DNA is TGTGCCAGCAGCTTAGCGCTCGGTCGCAGGGAGGGCTATGGCTACACCTTC.

In nucleotides, the CDR3 is TGTGCCAGCAGTAACAGGATTAGCACAGATACGCAGTATTTT. This sequence encodes CASSNRISTDTQYF. The chain employs TRBV2 and TRBJ2-3; D is possibly TRBD1 (5 bases). CDR1 and CDR2 from the germline V gene are SNHLY and FYNNEI. V lost 5 bases and J lost 0, with 9 bases in between. The CDR3 is made up of 14 amino acids.

This chain uses TRBV6-5 with TRBJ2-7; 7 positions match TRBD1. Per germline, CDR1 MNHEY and CDR2 SVGAGI. V dropped 7 bases and J dropped 1; count of bases not matched to a gene: 4. CDR3 length: 13 amino acids. The CDR3 is CASTGQESYEQYF. CDR3 DNA sequence: TGTGCCAGCACAGGACAGGAGTCCTACGAGCAGTACTTC.

This chain connects TRBV9 to TRBJ1-1; a weak D match, TRBD1 (6 bases). The CDR3 runs 16 residues. From germline, CDR1 is SGDLS and CDR2 YYNGEE. Between the trimmed V and J ends, which lost 4 bases and 0 bases, there was a span of 16 bases. CDR3 sequence (DNA): TGTGCCAGCAGCCGTAGCAGGGGAGGGGTGAACACTGAAGCTTTCTTT. As protein: CASSRSRGGVNTEAFF.

The J gene is TRBJ1-5, the V gene TRBV28; D is uncertain. Per germline, CDR1 MDHEN and CDR2 SYDVKM. The ends were cut back, 10 bases at V and 3 bases at J, with 10 bases in the middle. The CDR3 loop spans 12 amino acids. Here the CDR3 DNA reads TGTGCCATAGGACTGAACAATCAGCCCCAGCATTTT. It translates to CAIGLNNQPQHF.

The genes are TRBV30 and TRBJ1-1; 7 bases are a match to TRBD1. Per germline, CDR1 GTSNPN and CDR2 SVGIG (reference sequence). Unmatched junction bases numbered 8, after V lost 1 base and J lost 0 bases. The CDR3 length is 16 residues. The CDR3 DNA reads TGTGCCTGGAGTGGAGGAACAGGGGACATGAACACTGAAGCTTTCTTT. Translation gives CAWSGGTGDMNTEAFF.

This clone was detected only once. The V and J genes are TRBV6-5 and TRBJ1-1; TRBD1 matches at 9 bases. CDR1 is MNHEY, CDR2 SVGAGI, per germline. V dropped 4 bases and J dropped 11; count of bases not matched to a gene: 11. This CDR3 has 14 residues. DNA of the CDR3: TGTGCCAGCAGTTTGGGGGGACAGGGACGGAGGGCTTTCTTT. Its translation: CASSLGGQGRRAFF.

This clone was observed once. The chain uses TRBV16 and TRBJ1-5, with TRBD1 identical over 9 bases. This CDR3 region has 15 residues. Germline values: CDR1 KGHSY, CDR2 FQNENV. V trimming: 3 bases; J trimming: 5 bases; junction bases outside the gene matches: 5. The CDR3 nucleotides are TGTGCCAGCAGCCAGAGACAGGGGGACGATCAGCCCCAGCATTTT. It translates to CASSQRQGDDQPQHF.

J is TRBJ1-5 and V is TRBV4-1; 11 bases map to TRBD1. CDR1 and CDR2 (germline): MGHRA, YSYEKL. J was trimmed by 7 bases and V by 2 bases; bases with no gene match: 4. The CDR3 spans 15 residues. CDR3 residues: CASSQRGQGEQPQHF. The DNA of the CDR3 is TGCGCCAGCAGCCAAAGGGGACAGGGGGAGCAGCCCCAGCATTTT.

The rearrangement uses TRBV11-2 and TRBJ1-4; unclear D gene. V was cut by 5 bases and J by 7 bases, with 17 bases left in between. This CDR3 is built from 15 residues. The germline V gene has CDR1 SGHAT and CDR2 FQNNGV. The CDR3 loop is CASSVVAGMGEKLFF. The CDR3 DNA reads as TGTGCCAGCAGCGTAGTAGCCGGGATGGGTGAAAAACTGTTTTTT.